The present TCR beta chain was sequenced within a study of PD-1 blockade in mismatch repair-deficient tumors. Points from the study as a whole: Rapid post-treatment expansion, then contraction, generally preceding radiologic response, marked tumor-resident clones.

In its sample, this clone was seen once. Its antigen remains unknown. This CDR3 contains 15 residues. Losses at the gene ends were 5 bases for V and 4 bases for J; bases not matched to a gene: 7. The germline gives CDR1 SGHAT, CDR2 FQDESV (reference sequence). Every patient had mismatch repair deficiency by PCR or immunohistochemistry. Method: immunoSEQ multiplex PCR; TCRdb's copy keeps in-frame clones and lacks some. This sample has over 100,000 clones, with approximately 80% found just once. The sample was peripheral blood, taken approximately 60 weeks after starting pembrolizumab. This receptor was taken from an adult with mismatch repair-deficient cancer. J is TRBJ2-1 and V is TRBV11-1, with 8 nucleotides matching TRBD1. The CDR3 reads CASSTDRGEYNEQFF. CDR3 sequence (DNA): TGTGCCAGCAGCACCGACAGGGGCGAATACAATGAGCAGTTCTTC.